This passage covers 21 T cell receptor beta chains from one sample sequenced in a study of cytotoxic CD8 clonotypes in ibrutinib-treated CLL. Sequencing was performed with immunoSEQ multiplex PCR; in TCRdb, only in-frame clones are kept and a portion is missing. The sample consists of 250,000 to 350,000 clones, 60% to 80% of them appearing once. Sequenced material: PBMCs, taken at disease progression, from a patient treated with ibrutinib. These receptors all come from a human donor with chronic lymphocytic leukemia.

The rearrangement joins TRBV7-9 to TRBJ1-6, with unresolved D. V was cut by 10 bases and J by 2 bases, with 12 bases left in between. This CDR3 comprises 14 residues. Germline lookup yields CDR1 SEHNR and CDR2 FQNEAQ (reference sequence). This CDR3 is CATALAAYNSPLHF. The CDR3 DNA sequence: TGTGCCACAGCTTTGGCAGCCTATAATTCACCCCTCCACTTT.

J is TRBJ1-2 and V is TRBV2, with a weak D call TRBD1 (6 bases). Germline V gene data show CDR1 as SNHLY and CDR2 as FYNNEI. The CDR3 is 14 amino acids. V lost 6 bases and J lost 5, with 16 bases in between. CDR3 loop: CASSGQTTIYGYTF. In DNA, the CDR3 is TGTGCCAGCAGCGGACAGACGACAATTTATGGCTACACCTTC.

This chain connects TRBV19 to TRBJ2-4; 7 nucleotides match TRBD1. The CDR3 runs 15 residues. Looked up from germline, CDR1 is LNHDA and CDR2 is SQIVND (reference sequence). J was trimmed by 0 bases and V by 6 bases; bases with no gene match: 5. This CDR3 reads CASSADRAAKNIQYF. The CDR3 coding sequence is TGTGCCAGTAGCGCAGACAGGGCAGCCAAAAACATTCAGTACTTC.

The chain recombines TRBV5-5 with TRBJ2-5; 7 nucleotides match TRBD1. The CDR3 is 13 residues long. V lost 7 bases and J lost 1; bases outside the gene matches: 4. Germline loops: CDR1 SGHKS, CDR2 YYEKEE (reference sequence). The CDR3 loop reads CASHRGPQETQYF. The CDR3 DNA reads TGTGCCAGCCACAGGGGCCCCCAAGAGACCCAGTACTTC.

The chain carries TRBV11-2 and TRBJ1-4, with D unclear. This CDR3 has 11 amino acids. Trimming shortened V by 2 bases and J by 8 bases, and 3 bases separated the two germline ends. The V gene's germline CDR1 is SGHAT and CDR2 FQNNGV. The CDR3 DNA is TGTGCCAGCAGCTTATCCGAAAAACTGTTTTTT. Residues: CASSLSEKLFF.

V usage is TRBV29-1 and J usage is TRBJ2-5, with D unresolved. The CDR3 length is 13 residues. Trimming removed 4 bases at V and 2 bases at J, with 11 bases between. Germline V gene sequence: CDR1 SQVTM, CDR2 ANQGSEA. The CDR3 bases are TGCAGCGTTGTTTTGGGCAGACAAGAGACCCAGTACTTC. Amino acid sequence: CSVVLGRQETQYF.

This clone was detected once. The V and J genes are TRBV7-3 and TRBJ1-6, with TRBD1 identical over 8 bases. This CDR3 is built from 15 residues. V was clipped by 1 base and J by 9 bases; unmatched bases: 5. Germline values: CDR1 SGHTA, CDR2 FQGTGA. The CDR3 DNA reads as TGTGCCAGCAGCTTAATAGGGACAGGCGGTTCACCCCTCCACTTT. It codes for CASSLIGTGGSPLHF. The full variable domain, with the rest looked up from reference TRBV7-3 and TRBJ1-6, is GAGVSQTPSNKVTEKGKYVELRCDPISGHTALYWYRQSLGQGPEFLIYFQGTGAADDSGLPNDRFFAVRPEGSVSTLKIQRTERGDSAVYLCASSLIGTGGSPLHFGNGTRLTVT.

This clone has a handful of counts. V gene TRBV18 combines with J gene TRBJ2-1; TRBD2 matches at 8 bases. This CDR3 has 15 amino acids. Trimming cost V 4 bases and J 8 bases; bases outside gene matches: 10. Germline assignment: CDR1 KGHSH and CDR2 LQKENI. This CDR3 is CASSQASGGPYEQFF. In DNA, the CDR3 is TGTGCCAGCTCACAGGCTTCGGGGGGGCCCTATGAGCAGTTCTTC.

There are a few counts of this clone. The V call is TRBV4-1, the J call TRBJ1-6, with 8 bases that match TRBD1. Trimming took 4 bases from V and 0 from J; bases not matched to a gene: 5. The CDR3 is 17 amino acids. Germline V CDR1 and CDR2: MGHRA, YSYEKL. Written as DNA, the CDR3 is TGCGCCAGCAGCCCTACAGGGGGTAGCTCCTATAATTCACCCCTCCACTTT. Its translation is CASSPTGGSSYNSPLHF.

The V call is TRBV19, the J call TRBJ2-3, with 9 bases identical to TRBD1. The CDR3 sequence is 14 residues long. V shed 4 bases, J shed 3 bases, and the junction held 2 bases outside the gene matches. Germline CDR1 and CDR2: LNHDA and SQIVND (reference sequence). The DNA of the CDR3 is TGTGCCAGTAGTAAGGGACAGGGAACAGATACGCAGTATTTT. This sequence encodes CASSKGQGTDTQYF. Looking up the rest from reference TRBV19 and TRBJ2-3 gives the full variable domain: DGGITQSPKYLFRKEGQNVTLSCEQNLNHDAMYWYRQDPGQGLRLIYYSQIVNDFQKGDIAEGYSVSREKKESFPLTVTSAQKNPTAFYLCASSKGQGTDTQYFGPGTRLTVL.

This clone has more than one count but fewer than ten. The CDR3 spells CASTTGNQPQHF. CDR3 DNA sequence: TGTGCCAGCACAACGGGGAATCAGCCCCAGCATTTT. The J gene is TRBJ1-5, the V gene TRBV6-5, with D unresolved. V shed 7 bases and J shed 4 bases, with 8 bases lying between them. The CDR3 length is 12 residues. Germline CDR1 reads MNHEY; CDR2 reads SVGAGI.

The DNA of the CDR3 is TGCGCCAGCAGACTTGTGGTGTGGCCCCCGTTTGGTGAAGCTTTCTTT. Protein product: CASRLVVWPPFGEAFF. V gene TRBV5-1 combines with J gene TRBJ1-1, with unresolved D. Trimming pared 5 bases from V and 7 bases from J, leaving 24 bases between. The germline V gene encodes CDR1 SGHRS and CDR2 YFSETQ. The CDR3 is made up of 16 amino acids.

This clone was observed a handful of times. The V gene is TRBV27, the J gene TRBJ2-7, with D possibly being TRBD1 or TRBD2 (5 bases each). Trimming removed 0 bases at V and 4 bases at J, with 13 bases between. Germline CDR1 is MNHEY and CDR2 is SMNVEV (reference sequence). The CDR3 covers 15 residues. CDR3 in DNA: TGTGCCAGCAGTTTATCACGGGACGGCAGGTACGAGCAGTACTTC. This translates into CASSLSRDGRYEQYF.

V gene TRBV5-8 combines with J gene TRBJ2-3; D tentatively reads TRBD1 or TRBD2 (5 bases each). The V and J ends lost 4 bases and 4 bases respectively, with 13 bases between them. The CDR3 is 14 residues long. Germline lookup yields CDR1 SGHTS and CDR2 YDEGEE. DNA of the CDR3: TGTGCCAGCAGCAGGGACCTATCCCCAGATACGCAGTATTTT. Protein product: CASSRDLSPDTQYF.

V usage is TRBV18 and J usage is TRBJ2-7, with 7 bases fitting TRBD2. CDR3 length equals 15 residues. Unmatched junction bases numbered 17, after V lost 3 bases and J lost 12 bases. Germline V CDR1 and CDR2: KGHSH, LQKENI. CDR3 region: CASSPGTTDGRDLYF. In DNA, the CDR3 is TGTGCCAGCTCACCCGGGACTACGGACGGCAGAGATCTGTACTTC.

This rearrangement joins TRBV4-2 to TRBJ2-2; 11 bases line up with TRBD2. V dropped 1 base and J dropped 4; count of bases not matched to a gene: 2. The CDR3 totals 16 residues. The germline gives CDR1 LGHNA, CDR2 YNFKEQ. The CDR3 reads CASSQASGGSTGELFF. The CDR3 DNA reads TGTGCCAGCAGCCAAGCTAGCGGGGGGTCCACCGGGGAGCTGTTTTTT.

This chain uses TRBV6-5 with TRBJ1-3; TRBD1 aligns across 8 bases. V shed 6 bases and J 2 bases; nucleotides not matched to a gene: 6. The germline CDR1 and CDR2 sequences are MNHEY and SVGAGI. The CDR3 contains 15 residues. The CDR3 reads CASRRQGNAGNTIYF. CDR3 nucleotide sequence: TGTGCCAGCAGACGACAGGGGAATGCTGGAAACACCATATATTTT.

The CDR3 reads CASSQGGSDYGYTF. For the CDR3, the DNA is TGTGCCAGCAGCCAGGGAGGATCGGACTATGGCTACACCTTC. V gene TRBV6-5 combines with J gene TRBJ1-2; a weak D match, TRBD1 (5 bases). V was clipped by 6 bases and J by 3 bases, with 14 bases between them. The CDR3 spans 14 residues. CDR1 and CDR2 from the germline V gene are MNHEY and SVGAGI.

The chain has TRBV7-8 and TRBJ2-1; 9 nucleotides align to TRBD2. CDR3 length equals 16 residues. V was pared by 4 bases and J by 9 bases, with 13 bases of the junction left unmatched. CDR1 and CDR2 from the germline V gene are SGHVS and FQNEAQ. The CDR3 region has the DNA TGTGCCAGCAGCTCCCCCTCGGGGACTAGCCTAATTGAGCAGTTCTTC. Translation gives CASSSPSGTSLIEQFF.

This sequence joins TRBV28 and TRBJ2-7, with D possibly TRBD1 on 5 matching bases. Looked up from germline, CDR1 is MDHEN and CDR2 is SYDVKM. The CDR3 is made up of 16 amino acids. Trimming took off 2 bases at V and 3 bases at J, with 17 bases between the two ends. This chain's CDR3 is CASSLPSQVGYYEQYF. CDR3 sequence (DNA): TGTGCCAGCAGTTTACCTTCACAGGTGGGCTACTACGAGCAGTACTTC.

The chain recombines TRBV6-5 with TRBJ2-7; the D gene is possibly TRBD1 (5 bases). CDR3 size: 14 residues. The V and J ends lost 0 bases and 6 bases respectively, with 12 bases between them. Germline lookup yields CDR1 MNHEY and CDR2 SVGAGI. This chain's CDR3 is CASSYSSSRAEQYF. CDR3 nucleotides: TGTGCCAGCAGTTACTCGAGTAGCAGGGCCGAGCAGTACTTC.